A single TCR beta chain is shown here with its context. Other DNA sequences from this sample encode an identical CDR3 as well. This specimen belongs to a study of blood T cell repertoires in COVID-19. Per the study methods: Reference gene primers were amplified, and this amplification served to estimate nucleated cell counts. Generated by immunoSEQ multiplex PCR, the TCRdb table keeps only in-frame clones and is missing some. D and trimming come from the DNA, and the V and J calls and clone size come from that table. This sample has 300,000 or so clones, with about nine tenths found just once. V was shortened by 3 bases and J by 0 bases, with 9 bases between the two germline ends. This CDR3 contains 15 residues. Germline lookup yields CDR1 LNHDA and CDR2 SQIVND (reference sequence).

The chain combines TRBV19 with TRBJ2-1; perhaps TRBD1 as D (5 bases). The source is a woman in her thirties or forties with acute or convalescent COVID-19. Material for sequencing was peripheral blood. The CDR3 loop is CASSMGQSSYNEQFF. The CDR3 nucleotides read TGTGCCAGTAGTATGGGGCAAAGCTCCTACAATGAGCAGTTCTTC.